This T cell receptor (beta chain) was observed in a study of shared clonotypes between healthy human individuals (dated by TCRdb to about 2020). General notes on the study: The cohort included three men and two women between 18 and 49 years of age. Per donor, three plates each were used for CD4 naive and CD4 memory, two for CD8 naive, and one for CD8 memory. Blood TCR repertoires of five healthy adults were deeply sequenced to estimate repertoire size and the extent of clonotype sharing between individuals. To increase sequencing depth and limit assay-specific biases, different laboratories used diverse techniques to prepare libraries and sequence TCR repertoires. Each donor's leukapheresis produced roughly between roughly 0.85 and 10 billion PBMCs.

CD8 naive samples consisted of CD45RO-negative cells that were positively selected for CCR7, yielding a CD45RA+CCR7+ population without TemRA cells. The donors were healthy, HIV-negative adults who had no recently reported acute infections or vaccinations. Every donor was a Caucasian adult living in Nashville, Tennessee, USA. Blood was collected by leukapheresis, and PBMCs were isolated by Ficoll-Histopaque density gradient centrifugation and then cryopreserved in liquid nitrogen vapor phase. Purity and quantity of every magnetically sorted T cell population were checked by analytical flow cytometry. Genomic DNA was isolated from each sorted fraction and quantified by UV absorbance on a Nanodrop 2000c. V drops 4 bases and J drops 6 bases, leaving 22 bases in between. The CDR3, cysteine through phenylalanine, is 16 amino acids long. The only DNA kept is the CDR3, 48 bases in frame from the first base. Per the germline V gene, SGHRS is the CDR1 and YFSETQ is the CDR2.

TCR CDR3 regions were amplified from genomic DNA by multiplex PCR using the deep immunoSEQ assay. Extracted genomic DNA from each cell subset was spread evenly across all wells of several immunoSEQ 96-well plates, with each plate serving as a replicate. For sorted subsets, each replicate PCR was loaded with roughly 190 ng genomic DNA, equivalent to about 33,000 T cell genomes. Purified libraries were measured with a Qubit 3.0 fluorometer, size-checked on a Bioanalyzer 2100, and measured again with the KAPA Library Quantification kit. Each immunoSEQ 96-well plate was sequenced on its own single-read 150-cycle Illumina NextSeq 550 flow cell. As for how the authors treated the data: The immunoSEQ output contained only junctional sequences without quality scores, so filtering could not match that applied to full-length reads. To assign V/J genes and CDR3, sequences were annotated using PyIR, a Python wrapper for IgBLAST v1.9, with IMGT germline references. Any read was removed if the V/J assignment was weak (E-value above 1e-6), the CDR3 was missing, or the read contained stop codons, out-of-frame junctions, or ambiguous translated residues. A V3J clonotype was defined by an identical inferred V gene, J gene, and CDR3 amino acid sequence. Percentage overlap between repertoires was computed as shared unique clonotypes divided by the size of the smaller repertoire. Richness of each repertoire was evaluated using RTK rarefaction, the Chao1 estimator, and Recon v2.1 estimates of unobserved clonotypes. OLGA was used to compute generation probabilities for all TCRbeta clonotypes that the gDNA method yielded from a handful of donors. TCRdb's version of the immuneACCESS table is confined to in-frame rearrangements and falls short of the full clone set. An unresolved V gene accounts for under half of the shortfall where checked; the remainder is of unknown origin. D and trimming were read from the DNA, whereas the V and J calls and clone size are those reported in that table. This sample has about 2.1 million clones in its table, and approximately 92% of those were observed once. Of the sample, more than 1.5% is held by the ten largest clones.

Overall study results and their limits: Only blood was sampled, and tissue TCR repertoires likely differ from those in blood. When four donors were compared, the shared fraction of clonotypes was around 5.1% for naive CD4, roughly 3.4% for naive CD8, roughly 2.3% for memory CD4, and 0.3% to 0.5% for memory CD8. Based on pairwise subsampling, the degree of clonotype sharing among donors was expected to be affected by sequencing depth. Even with the large sequencing depth, rarefaction of the sorted-subset datasets indicated that sequencing was incomplete. Compared with non-shared clonotypes, the clonotypes found in all four sorted-subset donors had higher generation probabilities. Larger estimated clonotype richness was generally found for naive subsets than for memory subsets. The small number of donors limited the genetic and exposure-history diversity represented.

Notes on this clone: What antigen it recognizes has not been identified. No qualities accompany the bases; no much larger clone lies one base away.

The source material was naive CD8+ T cells from PBMCs. The cell subset or site label, read with the paper, signifies: CD45RA+CCR7+. This clonotype was sampled from a man aged 18 to 35 in good health. Some clones in this sample may be carry-over from other donors' samples. The rearrangement joined TRBV5-1 to TRBJ1-1, with the D gene call left open. Here is the DNA: TGCGCCAGCAGCCTCGGGCGGCCCCAGTTGGGAGCTGAAGCTTTCTTT. Its translation is CASSLGRPQLGAEAFF.